Below, one T cell receptor beta chain is given with its context. The data originate from a study of blood T cell repertoires in COVID-19. Per the study methods: Estimates of nucleated cell counts were drawn from the amplification of reference gene primers. Sequenced by immunoSEQ multiplex PCR; TCRdb stores in-frame clones only, minus some. V, J and clone size were drawn from that table, and D and trimming were deduced from the DNA. This sample carries 25,000 to 35,000 clones, around 92% of them seen once, and the ten largest clones take more than 0.8%. The CDR3 totals 14 residues. CDR1 is SGHTA and CDR2 is FQGNSA in the germline V gene. With 4 bases clipped from V and 8 bases from J, the junction kept 5 bases outside the gene matches.

This sequence joins TRBV7-2 and TRBJ1-4; TRBD1 aligns across 9 bases. Sequencing input: peripheral blood. The receptor's source is a woman in her seventies with COVID-19, enrolled during active disease. For the CDR3, the DNA is TGTGCCAGCAGCTACGGGACAGGGATCGAAAAACTGTTTTTT. It is translated as CASSYGTGIEKLFF.